These 2 T cell receptor beta chains originate from one sample sequenced in a study of T-cell reconstitution after alpha-beta-depleted transplantation in children. This sample's TCRbeta library carried unique molecular identifier barcodes. TCRdb reanalysed the PCR reads using MiXCR and keeps one entry per CDR3 protein. The table shows about 110,000 distinct CDR3 sequences, with 9% to 12% occurring only once. Sequenced here: PBMCs from the stem cell graft donor, sampled from the stem cell graft. The receptors originated from a human donor who donated a stem cell graft to a child with acute lymphoblastic leukemia.

This clonotype showed up many times. The CDR3 sequence is CSASPRDSFNSPLHF. CDR3 nucleotide sequence: TGCAGTGCTAGTCCCCGGGACAGCTTTAATTCACCCCTCCACTTT. V gene TRBV20-1 combines with J gene TRBJ1-6; 7 nucleotides line up with TRBD1. Trimming removed 3 bases from V and 6 bases from J; junction bases left unmatched: 8. Germline CDR1 reads DFQATT; CDR2 reads SNEGSKA (reference sequence). The CDR3 contains 15 residues.

The rearrangement joins TRBV7-2 to TRBJ2-1; a weak D match, TRBD2 (6 bases). There are 14 residues in the CDR3. V lost 2 bases to trimming and J lost 3 bases, with 8 bases between them. The germline CDR1 and CDR2 sequences are SGHTA and FQGNSA. In nucleotides, the CDR3 is TGTGCCAGCAGCTTATCGGGAGTCTACAATGAGCAGTTCTTC. Residues: CASSLSGVYNEQFF.